The 10 T cell receptor beta chains presented below share a single source sample, sequenced in a study of shared clonotypes between healthy human individuals (dated by TCRdb to about 2020). CD8 naive samples were CD45RO-negative cells positively selected for CCR7, giving a CD45RA+CCR7+ population that excluded TemRA cells. Library creation used the immunoSEQ multiplex PCR assay. In TCRdb, the immuneACCESS table is reduced to in-frame sequences with V and J assigned. These tables do not hold every clone; where another copy was compared, an unresolved V gene accounts for under half, and the others remain unexplained. The sample profile shows 700,000 to 950,000 clones; around 96% of them were found once. Around 0.21% of the sample goes to the ten largest clones. Sequencing was carried out using naive CD8+ T cells sorted from blood. Per the publication, the cell subset or site label means: CD45RA+CCR7+. All receptors derive from a man in his thirties or forties in good health.

This clone appeared once. The CDR3 sequence is CASSWDRGNYEQYF. DNA of the CDR3: TGTGCCAGCAGCTGGGACAGGGGAAATTACGAGCAGTACTTC. The rearrangement uses TRBV7-9 and TRBJ2-7, with 10 bases identical to TRBD1. The CDR3 totals 14 residues. Trimming at V came to 4 bases and at J to 4 bases, leaving 4 bases not matched to a gene. The germline CDR1 and CDR2 sequences are SEHNR and FQNEAQ (reference sequence).

The chain has TRBV7-8 and TRBJ2-5; 7 bases are shared with TRBD2. Germline V gives CDR1 SGHVS, CDR2 FQNEAQ. The CDR3 totals 15 residues. After removal of 2 bases from V and 1 base from J, the junction contained 4 bases not matched to a gene. CDR3: CASSLSAGVQETQYF. DNA of the CDR3: TGTGCCAGCAGCTTATCGGCGGGAGTCCAAGAGACCCAGTACTTC.

This chain joins TRBV11-2 and TRBJ1-1; the D gene is possibly TRBD1 (5 bases). In germline, CDR1 is SGHAT, CDR2 FQNNGV. The V gene lost 1 base and the J gene lost 1 base, with 10 bases spanning the gap. The CDR3 loop spans 15 amino acids. In DNA, the CDR3 is TGTGCCAGCAGCTTAGGGGGGGGGAGGAACACTGAAGCTTTCTTT. Protein product: CASSLGGGRNTEAFF.

CDR3 nucleotide sequence: TGCGCCAGCAGAGGGGACAGTACCTACGAGCAGTACTTC. It codes for CASRGDSTYEQYF. The chain recombines TRBV5-1 with TRBJ2-7, with 7 bases identical to TRBD1. Trimming cost V 5 bases and J 2 bases; bases outside gene matches: 4. CDR3 size: 13 residues. Germline CDR1 is SGHRS and CDR2 is YFSETQ.

This chain uses TRBV30 with TRBJ1-1, with D possibly matching TRBD1 (6 bases). The germline gives CDR1 GTSNPN, CDR2 SVGIG (reference sequence). With 5 bases removed from V and 1 base from J, the gap between germline ends came to 17 bases. The CDR3 loop spans 15 amino acids. This CDR3 is CAWAGVLGTNTEAFF. The DNA for the CDR3 is TGTGCCTGGGCAGGGGTTTTAGGGACGAACACTGAAGCTTTCTTT. The full variable domain, in which reference TRBV30 and TRBJ1-1 provide the parts outside the CDR3, is SQTIHQWPATLVQPVGSPLSLECTVEGTSNPNLYWYRQAAGRGLQLLFYSVGIGQISSEVPQNLSASRPQDRQFILSSKKLLLSDSGFYLCAWAGVLGTNTEAFFGQGTRLTVV.

The J gene is TRBJ2-1, the V gene TRBV29-1, with 12 bases identical to TRBD1. Germline trimming cut 3 bases from V and 3 bases from J; bases unmatched to any gene: 3. The CDR3 loop spans 15 amino acids. Germline lookup yields CDR1 SQVTM and CDR2 ANQGSEA. CDR3 sequence reads: CSVEGTGGNYNEQFF. In DNA, the CDR3 is TGCAGCGTTGAGGGGACAGGGGGCAACTACAATGAGCAGTTCTTC.

The rearrangement links TRBV6-1 to TRBJ2-7; no definite D call. Germline assignment: CDR1 MNHNS and CDR2 SASEGT. CDR3 size: 13 residues. Trimming removed 3 bases at V and 5 bases at J, with 11 bases between. The CDR3 bases are TGTGCCAGCAGTGACGTTCTGGGGAACGAGCAGTACTTC. This encodes CASSDVLGNEQYF.

V and J are TRBV7-6 and TRBJ2-5; 8 bases map to TRBD1. The CDR3 covers 18 residues. Germline trimming cut 1 base from V and 1 base from J; bases unmatched to any gene: 11. CDR1 SGHVS and CDR2 FNYEAQ come from the germline V gene. The CDR3 DNA reads as TGTGCCAGCAGCTTAGGGAGCAGGGGGCGAGGTCTCCAAGAGACCCAGTACTTC. This sequence encodes CASSLGSRGRGLQETQYF.

J is TRBJ2-7 and V is TRBV28, with 9 bases identical to TRBD1. The germline gives CDR1 MDHEN, CDR2 SYDVKM. V dropped 2 bases and J dropped 0; count of bases not matched to a gene: 14. The CDR3 extends over 19 amino acids. The DNA for the CDR3 is TGTGCCAGCAGTTTACCAAGAGAGCCCCGGGACAGGGACTCCTACGAGCAGTACTTC. Amino acids: CASSLPREPRDRDSYEQYF.

The rearrangement joins TRBV6-6 to TRBJ2-1; no firm D call. The germline V gene has CDR1 MNHNY and CDR2 SVGAGI (reference sequence). The CDR3 loop spans 12 amino acids. V lost 6 bases and J 7 bases, leaving 10 bases between the germline ends. This chain's CDR3 is CASSLLWNEQFF. The CDR3 nucleotides are TGTGCCAGCAGCCTCCTTTGGAATGAGCAGTTCTTC.